The 15 T cell receptor beta chains given below trace back to one sample, sequenced in a study of blood T cell repertoires in COVID-19. TCRdb's table, derived via immunoSEQ multiplex PCR, lists solely in-frame clones and lacks some. This sample has 160,000 or so clones; 65% to 85% occur once, and the top ten carry roughly 6%. Sample: PBMCs or T cells enriched from blood (not recorded which). The receptors come from a middle-aged man who had recovered from COVID-19.

The chain has TRBV25-1 and TRBJ1-6; 7 bases fit TRBD1. The V gene end was trimmed by 6 bases and the J gene end by 0 bases; junction bases not matched to a gene: 8. Per the germline V gene, CDR1 is MGHDK and CDR2 is SYGVNS. The CDR3 spans 17 residues. CDR3 in amino acids: CASRDRVPSSYNSPLHF. CDR3 DNA: TGTGCCAGCAGAGACAGGGTCCCTTCCTCCTATAATTCACCCCTCCACTTT.

The gene calls are TRBV7-2 and TRBJ2-5; 12 bases map to TRBD2. The germline CDR1 and CDR2 sequences are SGHTA and FQGNSA. With 3 bases clipped from V and 4 bases from J, the junction kept 6 bases outside the gene matches. The CDR3 runs 16 residues. CDR3 nucleotides: TGTGCCAGCAGCTTGGGAGGGACTAGCGGGCGAGAGACCCAGTACTTC. Its protein product is CASSLGGTSGRETQYF.

This clone was seen repeatedly, ten times or more. The chain is built from TRBV5-1 and TRBJ2-2; D unclear. V lost 0 bases to trimming and J lost 1 base, with 4 bases between them. Germline V gives CDR1 SGHRS, CDR2 YFSETQ. The CDR3 length is 14 residues. CDR3 in DNA: TGCGCCAGCAGCTTGGGACAGAACACCGGGGAGCTGTTTTTT. Its protein is CASSLGQNTGELFF. Full variable domain (missing parts from reference TRBV5-1 and TRBJ2-2): KAGVTQTPRYLIKTRGQQVTLSCSPISGHRSVSWYQQTPGQGLQFLFEYFSETQRNKGNFPGRFSGRQFSNSRSEMNVSTLELGDSALYLCASSLGQNTGELFFGEGSRLTVL.

In nucleotides, the CDR3 is TGCAGCGTTTCTATACACAGGGACTCCTACAATGAGCAGTTCTTC. Translating it yields CSVSIHRDSYNEQFF. The chain has TRBV29-1 and TRBJ2-1; weak D call: TRBD1 (6 bases). The V and J ends lost 5 bases and 0 bases respectively, with 14 bases between them. The CDR3 runs 15 residues. In germline, CDR1 is SQVTM, CDR2 ANQGSEA.

The chain carries TRBV4-2 and TRBJ2-7; a possible D gene is TRBD1 (6 bases). CDR3 size: 15 residues. Germline lookup yields CDR1 LGHNA and CDR2 YNFKEQ. V was cut by 3 bases and J by 0 bases, with 12 bases left in between. Here the CDR3 reads CASSHLGGPSYEQYF. The CDR3 DNA follows: TGTGCCAGCAGCCACTTAGGGGGACCCTCCTACGAGCAGTACTTC.

The chain carries TRBV7-9 and TRBJ1-2; no firm D call. The germline V gene encodes CDR1 SEHNR and CDR2 FQNEAQ (reference sequence). Trimming shortened V by 1 base and J by 7 bases, and 10 bases separated the two germline ends. This CDR3 contains 13 residues. The CDR3 sequence: CASSLDTRGGYTF. CDR3 in DNA: TGTGCCAGCAGCTTAGACACGCGCGGTGGCTACACCTTC.

Only one count was recorded for this clone. The chain combines TRBV12-5 with TRBJ2-5, with a weak D call TRBD1 (5 bases). The CDR3 covers 18 residues. V was shortened by 1 base and J by 3 bases, with 21 bases between the two germline ends. Per germline, CDR1 LGHNT and CDR2 FRNRAP. Written as DNA, the CDR3 is TGTGCTAGTGGTTTGGCCGAAGTCGGAACAGGATCGAAAGAGACCCAGTACTTC. Protein product: CASGLAEVGTGSKETQYF. The complete variable domain, with remaining parts taken from reference TRBV12-5 and TRBJ2-5, reads DARVTQTPRHKVTEMGQEVTMRCQPILGHNTVFWYRQTMMQGLELLAYFRNRAPLDDSGMPKDRFSAEMPDATLATLKIQPSEPRDSAVYFCASGLAEVGTGSKETQYFGPGTRLLVL.

The chain carries TRBV19 and TRBJ1-2, with 8 positions matching TRBD1. This CDR3 has 14 residues. Germline loops: CDR1 LNHDA, CDR2 SQIVND (reference sequence). The V gene end was trimmed by 6 bases and the J gene end by 8 bases; junction bases not matched to a gene: 11. CDR3 in amino acids: CASRDFTGGRGYTF. The CDR3 DNA is TGTGCCAGTAGGGATTTTACAGGGGGACGCGGCTACACCTTC.

V usage is TRBV5-8 and J usage is TRBJ2-7; 9 positions match TRBD2. This CDR3 is 14 amino acids long. V was clipped by 3 bases and J by 6 bases; unmatched bases: 7. From germline, CDR1 is SGHTS and CDR2 YDEGEE. The CDR3 region has the DNA TGTGCCAGCAGCTCCGGGACTAGCTACGGCGAGCAGTACTTC. This gives the protein CASSSGTSYGEQYF.

The chain employs TRBV5-5 and TRBJ1-4; D is undetermined. Per the germline V gene, CDR1 is SGHKS and CDR2 is YYEKEE (reference sequence). Trimming removed 2 bases at V and 0 bases at J, with 14 bases between. CDR3 size: 17 residues. The CDR3 region has the DNA TGTGCCAGCAGCTTTCGGCGGTGGAGCGCAACTAATGAAAAACTGTTTTTT. It specifies CASSFRRWSATNEKLFF.

This clone was counted only a few times. This chain links TRBV19 with TRBJ2-2; TRBD1 aligns across 9 bases. The germline V gene has CDR1 LNHDA and CDR2 SQIVND (reference sequence). The CDR3 contains 15 residues. The J segment lost 2 bases and the V segment lost 5 bases, leaving 3 bases of the junction unmatched. The CDR3 DNA reads TGTGCCAGTAGTCCGGGACAGGGTAACACCGGGGAGCTGTTTTTT. Translation gives CASSPGQGNTGELFF. Together with reference TRBV19 and TRBJ2-2, the CDR3 gives the full variable domain: DGGITQSPKYLFRKEGQNVTLSCEQNLNHDAMYWYRQDPGQGLRLIYYSQIVNDFQKGDIAEGYSVSREKKESFPLTVTSAQKNPTAFYLCASSPGQGNTGELFFGEGSRLTVL.

The chain couples TRBV4-1 to TRBJ2-5; tentatively, D is TRBD2 (5 bases). Germline-derived CDR1 and CDR2 are MGHRA and YSYEKL. The CDR3 consists of 18 residues. V was cut by 1 base and J by 5 bases, with 23 bases left in between. The chain's CDR3 is CASSQGGANSPGVETQYF. The CDR3 DNA reads as TGCGCCAGCAGCCAAGGAGGTGCTAATAGCCCCGGGGTGGAGACCCAGTACTTC.

The V call is TRBV5-1, the J call TRBJ2-1, with a weak D call TRBD2 (6 bases). The CDR3 is made up of 15 amino acids. The V end lost 2 bases, the J end lost 3 bases, and 12 bases lay between the germline ends. CDR1 is SGHRS, CDR2 YFSETQ, per germline. CDR3: CASSFGGTLYNEQFF. CDR3 nucleotides: TGCGCCAGCAGCTTTGGGGGGACCCTCTACAATGAGCAGTTCTTC.

This clone was recorded only once. This rearrangement joins TRBV2 to TRBJ1-1; 7 bases fit TRBD1. In germline, CDR1 is SNHLY, CDR2 FYNNEI. The junction had 5 bases not matched to a gene; V was cut back by 7 bases and J by 0 bases. This CDR3 spans 14 amino acids. In nucleotides, the CDR3 is TGTGCCAGCACCCAGGGACAGCTGAACACTGAAGCTTTCTTT. Translated, it gives CASTQGQLNTEAFF.

The rearrangement links TRBV29-1 to TRBJ2-5, with TRBD2 matching over 9 bases. The V gene end was trimmed by 3 bases and the J gene end by 5 bases; junction bases not matched to a gene: 10. The CDR3 is made up of 15 amino acids. CDR1 and CDR2 from the germline V gene are SQVTM and ANQGSEA. The CDR3 spells CSVEGASGVTETQYF. The CDR3 nucleotides are TGCAGCGTTGAGGGAGCTAGCGGGGTAACGGAGACCCAGTACTTC. The whole variable domain, remainder taken from reference TRBV29-1 and TRBJ2-5, is SAVISQKPSRDICQRGTSLTIQCQVDSQVTMMFWYRQQPGQSLTLIATANQGSEATYESGFVIDKFPISRPNLTFSTLTVSNMSPEDSSIYLCSVEGASGVTETQYFGPGTRLLVL.